This T cell receptor (beta chain) was obtained from a study of T cell repertoires in cytomegalovirus infection. The overall study: Alongside well-studied HLA-B-restricted CMV epitopes, recently identified HLA-C-restricted CMV epitopes were also used. Study observations and caveats: Cumulative frequency (of public TCR beta family members) identified carriers of CMV plus the relevant HLA.

This clonotype was recorded a few times. Its antigen is as yet unknown. TCRdb redid the calling of the reads with MiXCR, one entry per CDR3 protein. The sample lists about a million distinct CDR3 sequences, about a third seen once, with over 13% in the top ten. The J segment lost 7 bases and the V segment lost 6 bases, leaving 8 bases of the junction unmatched. Germline V gene data show CDR1 as SGHRS and CDR2 as YFSETQ. The CDR3 is 15 amino acids. The sequenced sample was cultured CD8+ T cells from PBMCs, obtained from culture after CMV antigen stimulation. The chain has TRBV5-1 and TRBJ1-6; TRBD1 matches at 9 bases. This TCR derives from a human donor in good health (CMV status not recorded). Some clones in this sample may be carry-over from other donors' samples. As DNA, the CDR3 is TGCGCCAGCAACGATGGGACAGGGACGAATTCACCCCTCCACTTT. Translated, it gives CASNDGTGTNSPLHF.